This is a list of T cell receptor beta chains from one sample in a study of identical twins. TCRdb ran MiXCR on the 5' RACE reads and lists one entry per CDR3 protein. The sample gives hundreds of thousands of distinct CDR3 sequences, 5.5% to 6.5% of which show up once; 1.5% to 2% is in the top ten. Material: naive T cells sorted from blood. All receptors derive from a man between 18 and 35 years old in good health. The CDR3 runs from the conserved cysteine through the conserved F or W. D genes are given only for firm matches. Clone sizes are given selectively: once, few, many, or a class where the clone is expanded.

d_call	v_call	j_call	clone_size	cdr3_aa	cdr3_nt
.	TRBV6-1	TRBJ2-2	.	CASSKTGANTGELFF	TGTGCCAGCAGTAAAACAGGAGCGAACACCGGGGAGCTGTTTTTT
TRBD1	TRBV30	TRBJ1-1	few	CAWSVGRGLNTEAFF	TGTGCCTGGAGTGTGGGCAGGGGGCTGAACACTGAAGCTTTCTTT
TRBD1	TRBV29-1	TRBJ2-1	many	CSVAVQDRGRIEQFF	TGCAGCGTTGCTGTCCAGGACAGGGGGCGAATTGAGCAGTTCTTC
.	TRBV20-1	TRBJ1-2	many	CSASNVGRGYGYTF	TGCAGTGCTAGTAACGTCGGGCGGGGATATGGCTACACCTTC
TRBD2	TRBV20-1	TRBJ2-1	many	CSASRGRAPYNEQFF	TGCAGTGCTAGTAGAGGGAGGGCACCCTACAATGAGCAGTTCTTC
.	TRBV28	TRBJ2-5	.	CASSSQGNQETQYF	TGTGCCAGCAGTTCCCAGGGAAACCAAGAGACCCAGTACTTC
.	TRBV7-2	TRBJ1-4	.	CASSFEPGDEKLFF	TGTGCCAGCAGCTTCGAGCCGGGGGATGAAAAACTGTTTTTT
TRBD2	TRBV7-3	TRBJ2-1	.	CASSLTPTGGINEQFF	TGTGCCAGCAGCTTAACGCCTACGGGAGGGATCAATGAGCAGTTCTTC
.	TRBV28	TRBJ1-4	many	CASSHSSVGAGEKLFF	TGTGCCAGCAGTCATTCCTCGGTGGGGGCGGGTGAAAAACTGTTTTTT
.	TRBV12-3/TRBV12-4	TRBJ2-4	many	CASSSGDLAKNIQYF	TGTGCCAGCAGTTCAGGGGATTTAGCCAAAAACATTCAGTACTTC
TRBD2	TRBV5-1	TRBJ2-5	.	CASSTLGLAGREETQYF	TGCGCCAGCAGCACCTTAGGACTAGCCGGGCGTGAGGAGACCCAGTACTTC
.	TRBV6-5	TRBJ1-1	few	CASSYSPTAGTEAFF	TGTGCCAGCAGTTACTCGCCGACAGCTGGCACTGAAGCTTTCTTT
.	TRBV6-2/TRBV6-3	TRBJ2-1	many	CASSYQGGLGFF	TGTGCCAGCAGTTACCAGGGGGGCTTGGGATTCTTC
.	TRBV7-2	TRBJ1-2	many	CASSPGQANYGYTF	TGTGCCAGCAGTCCGGGCCAAGCTAACTATGGCTACACCTTC
.	TRBV7-9	TRBJ1-5	many	CASSLGPLQPQHF	TGTGCCAGCAGCTTGGGGCCCCTTCAGCCCCAGCATTTT
.	TRBV7-2	TRBJ2-1	many	CASNPSSSYNEQFF	TGTGCCAGCAACCCGAGTAGCTCCTACAATGAGCAGTTCTTC
.	TRBV10-3	TRBJ2-5	many	CAISGTKSALQETQYF	TGTGCCATCAGTGGGACCAAAAGCGCCCTCCAAGAGACCCAGTACTTC
TRBD2	TRBV28	TRBJ2-4	many	CASSGSSGLAKNIQYF	TGTGCCAGCAGTGGTTCTAGCGGGTTAGCCAAAAACATTCAGTACTTC
TRBD1	TRBV10-3	TRBJ2-6	few	CAISAGQEHSGANVLTF	TGTGCCATCAGTGCGGGACAGGAGCACTCTGGGGCCAACGTCCTGACTTTC
.	TRBV10-3	TRBJ2-7	few	CAITRQGTYEQYF	TGTGCCATCACCCGCCAGGGAACCTACGAGCAGTACTTC
.	TRBV3-1	TRBJ1-6	many	CASSQEPGFHSPLHF	TGTGCCAGCAGCCAAGAGCCTGGGTTCCATTCACCCCTCCACTTT
TRBD1	TRBV29-1	TRBJ2-1	.	CSVLGAPDRGLPSYNEQFF	TGCAGCGTTTTAGGGGCCCCAGACAGGGGGCTCCCTTCCTACAATGAGCAGTTCTTC
.	TRBV27	TRBJ1-2	many	CASSLYGGPYGYTF	TGTGCCAGCAGTTTATACGGGGGACCCTATGGCTACACCTTC
TRBD1	TRBV30	TRBJ1-1	few	CAWSTGPYANTEAFF	TGTGCCTGGTCGACAGGGCCATACGCGAACACTGAAGCTTTCTTT
TRBD1	TRBV27	TRBJ2-1	many	CASSSSRQGGSYNEQFF	TGTGCCAGCAGTTCAAGTAGACAGGGGGGCTCCTACAATGAGCAGTTCTTC
.	TRBV7-9	TRBJ2-5	.	CASSRRQQETQYF	TGTGCCAGCAGCCGTAGACAGCAAGAGACCCAGTACTTC
TRBD2	TRBV6-2/TRBV6-3	TRBJ2-7	.	CAARELAGESYEQYF	TGTGCCGCCAGAGAGCTAGCGGGAGAGTCCTACGAGCAGTACTTC
.	TRBV18	TRBJ2-3	.	CASSHTLYRLTDTQYF	TGTGCCAGCTCCCATACCCTGTACCGACTCACAGATACGCAGTATTTT
TRBD1	TRBV7-9	TRBJ2-5	few	CASSPRQGRKETQYF	TGTGCCAGCAGCCCCCGACAGGGGAGGAAAGAGACCCAGTACTTC
.	TRBV11-2	TRBJ2-1	few	CASSFTRDEQFF	TGTGCCAGCAGCTTTACTAGAGATGAGCAGTTCTTC
TRBD2	TRBV5-1	TRBJ2-5	.	CASSFLAGAETQYF	TGCGCCAGCAGCTTCTTAGCGGGGGCGGAGACCCAGTACTTC
TRBD2	TRBV5-1	TRBJ2-1	.	CASSLGGTSGDNEQFF	TGCGCCAGCAGCTTGGGGGGGACTAGCGGGGACAATGAGCAGTTCTTC
TRBD2	TRBV7-6	TRBJ2-1	many	CASSLVLAGASYNEQFF	TGTGCCAGCAGCTTAGTTCTAGCGGGCGCCTCCTACAATGAGCAGTTCTTC
TRBD1	TRBV7-8	TRBJ2-7	few	CASSLARTGGSYEQYF	TGTGCCAGCAGCTTAGCGCGGACAGGGGGCTCCTACGAGCAGTACTTC
.	TRBV6-1	TRBJ1-3	many	CASSESGAGNTIYF	TGTGCCAGCAGTGAATCGGGAGCTGGAAACACCATATATTTT
TRBD2	TRBV6-1	TRBJ2-5	many	CASNWPGLGETQYF	TGTGCCAGCAACTGGCCGGGACTAGGAGAGACCCAGTACTTC
TRBD1	TRBV5-1	TRBJ2-5	few	CASSPPGQGTDETQYF	TGCGCCAGCAGCCCACCGGGACAGGGGACGGATGAGACCCAGTACTTC
TRBD1	TRBV7-9	TRBJ2-7	.	CASRQGNRYEQYF	TGTGCCAGCCGACAGGGGAATAGGTACGAGCAGTACTTC
.	TRBV7-9	TRBJ2-1	many	CASSLIGLAGDILENEQFF	.
.	TRBV12-3/TRBV12-4	TRBJ2-5	few	CASSLTEGGKTQYF	TGTGCCAGCAGTTTAACGGAGGGCGGGAAGACCCAGTACTTC
.	TRBV15	TRBJ2-5	.	CATSRDPAGAGETQYF	TGTGCCACCAGCAGAGATCCCGCGGGGGCGGGAGAGACCCAGTACTTC